This T cell receptor beta chain was obtained from a study of vaccination and CD4 T cells after COVID-19. Whole-study context: With a range of 35 to 161, the median interval from diagnosis to drawing post-COVID samples was approximately 100 days. Typically, post-vaccine samples were obtained a median approximately 72 days after dose two, within a range of 14 to 241.

On this clonotype: Its target is not known.

The Oncomine TCR Beta short-read assay was applied to DNA of cultured CD4+ T cells. TCRdb itself ran the PCR reads through MiXCR, one entry per CDR3 protein. In the table there are several thousand distinct CDR3 sequences, 40% to 45% of which are singletons. Germline assignment: CDR1 DFQATT and CDR2 SNEGSKA (reference sequence). The J segment lost 3 bases and the V segment lost 5 bases, leaving 4 bases of the junction unmatched. The CDR3 is made up of 13 amino acids. Treatment reported: roughly 10-day PBMC culture with coronavirus spike peptide pools or control peptides (ViraFEST assay). Before the COVID-19 pandemic (2011-2018), CD4+ T cells were obtained from the unexposed donor. With peptide pools, ViraFEST first expanded antigen-specific T cells and afterwards sequenced their TCRs.

The clonotype comes from a human donor in good health. V usage is TRBV20-1 and J usage is TRBJ1-3, with 7 bases identical to TRBD1. Sequencing used CD4+ T cells from blood, cultured in vitro. The CDR3, as DNA: TGCAGTGCTTTTCAGGGGGGTGGAAACACCATATATTTT. Residues: CSAFQGGGNTIYF.